Included here is one TCR beta chain sequence, with context. The antigen remains unidentified. The record originates from a study of vaccination and CD4 T cells after COVID-19. Cultured CD4+ T cells had their DNA profiled by the Oncomine TCR Beta short-read assay. MiXCR, applied by TCRdb to the PCR reads, yields one record per CDR3 protein. The sample lists 8,000 to 10,000 distinct CDR3 sequences, 55% to 65% occurring once. Treatment defined: roughly 10-day PBMC culture with coronavirus spike peptide pools or control peptides (ViraFEST assay). Trimming cost V 6 bases and J 7 bases; bases outside gene matches: 9. The CDR3 is 15 amino acids. From germline, CDR1 is MNHEY and CDR2 SMNVEV (reference sequence).

Sequenced material: CD4+ T cells from blood, cultured in vitro. The chain links TRBV27 to TRBJ2-3, with 11 nucleotides matching TRBD2. The clonotype comes from a human donor who had recovered from COVID-19. CDR3 in DNA: TGTGCCAGCAGATTAGCGGGGGGGTACCGTAATACGCAGTATTTT. It is translated as CASRLAGGYRNTQYF.